These 16 T cell receptor beta chains originate from one sample sequenced in a study of shared clonotypes between healthy human individuals. Terminally differentiated effector memory CD45RA+ cells were excluded from the naive CD8 cells, which were CD45RO-negative and positively selected for CCR7. Libraries were prepared by immunoSEQ multiplex PCR; TCRdb keeps only in-frame clonotypes and omits some of them. The table lists approximately 810,000 clones, 80% to 95% of them singletons. Sequenced sample: naive CD8+ T cells sorted from blood. The source is a man under 40 in good health.

This clone was picked up a small number of times. The V gene is TRBV6-1, the J gene TRBJ2-2; unclear D gene. The length of the CDR3 is 17 residues. Deletions cut 1 base from V and 0 bases from J, with 12 bases between. From germline, CDR1 is MNHNS and CDR2 SASEGT. CDR3 region: CASSEGPWKTNTGELFF. CDR3 nucleotides: TGTGCCAGCAGTGAAGGCCCTTGGAAAACGAACACCGGGGAGCTGTTTTTT.

This clone has just one count. The genes are TRBV28 and TRBJ1-5; possible D gene TRBD1, 5 bases. The CDR3 consists of 17 residues. Trimming shortened V by 4 bases and J by 1 base, and 17 bases separated the two germline ends. Germline V gene data show CDR1 as MDHEN and CDR2 as SYDVKM. CDR3 residues: CASSSLTGGWSNQPQHF. CDR3 in DNA: TGTGCCAGCAGTTCCCTTACGGGGGGATGGAGCAATCAGCCCCAGCATTTT.

This chain connects TRBV6-5 to TRBJ2-5, with TRBD2 as a possible D gene (5 bases). Trimming stripped 0 bases from V and 5 bases from J, with 13 bases between. The CDR3 runs to 15 residues. The germline gives CDR1 MNHEY, CDR2 SVGAGI. The CDR3 loop reads CASSYSVGGSETQYF. The CDR3 region has the DNA TGTGCCAGCAGTTACTCGGTCGGCGGGTCGGAGACCCAGTACTTC.

Of note for this clone: The same CDR3 can be traced to other DNA sequences in this sample. The CDR3 sequence is CASSLSANYGYTF. In DNA, the CDR3 is TGTGCCAGCAGCTTATCGGCTAACTATGGCTACACCTTC. The gene calls are TRBV7-9 and TRBJ1-2; D is unresolved. The CDR3 is 13 amino acids. The V end lost 2 bases, the J end lost 0 bases, and 4 bases lay between the germline ends. Germline CDR1 is SEHNR and CDR2 is FQNEAQ (reference sequence). The whole variable domain, remainder taken from reference TRBV7-9 and TRBJ1-2, is DTGVSQNPRHKITKRGQNVTFRCDPISEHNRLYWYRQTLGQGPEFLTYFQNEAQLEKSRLLSDRFSAERPKGSFSTLEIQRTEQGDSAMYLCASSLSANYGYTFGSGTRLTVV.

The CDR3 loop is CASSQERIVWDGANVLTF. CDR3 in DNA: TGCGCCAGCAGCCAAGAGCGTATAGTGTGGGACGGGGCCAACGTCCTGACTTTC. This chain uses TRBV4-1 with TRBJ2-6, with D possibly being TRBD1 or TRBD2 (5 bases each). This CDR3 spans 18 amino acids. V lost 0 bases to trimming and J lost 4 bases, with 16 bases between them. From germline, CDR1 is MGHRA and CDR2 YSYEKL.

This clone has just one count. The CDR3 region is CASSVSPFPEQFF. The DNA of the CDR3 is TGTGCCAGCAGCGTAAGTCCCTTCCCGGAGCAGTTCTTC. This rearrangement joins TRBV9 to TRBJ2-1; D ambiguous. V gave up 1 base and J gave up 10 bases, with 12 bases separating them. The CDR3 length is 13 residues. Germline CDR1 SGDLS, CDR2 YYNGEE.

This chain uses TRBV28 with TRBJ1-2, with a tentative D call TRBD1 (5 bases). The germline V gene encodes CDR1 MDHEN and CDR2 SYDVKM. The ends were cut back, 2 bases at V and 4 bases at J, with 17 bases in the middle. The CDR3 consists of 16 residues. CDR3 in amino acids: CASSLTRLGVPYGYTF. CDR3 in DNA: TGTGCCAGCAGTTTAACTAGGTTGGGGGTACCCTATGGCTACACCTTC.

This rearrangement joins TRBV5-4 to TRBJ1-6; TRBD1 matches 7 bases. V dropped 1 base and J dropped 7; count of bases not matched to a gene: 11. The CDR3 is 17 amino acids. In germline, CDR1 is SGHNT, CDR2 YYREEE (reference sequence). Here the CDR3 reads CASSLFGTAVKNSPLHF. CDR3 bases: TGTGCCAGCAGCTTGTTCGGGACAGCGGTGAAGAATTCACCCCTCCACTTT.

This sequence joins TRBV27 and TRBJ2-4; 7 positions agree with TRBD2. The CDR3 is 16 residues long. The germline V gene encodes CDR1 MNHEY and CDR2 SMNVEV (reference sequence). With 1 base clipped from V and 3 bases from J, the junction kept 6 bases outside the gene matches. In nucleotides, the CDR3 is TGTGCCAGCAGTTTATTGGGAGGGATTCGCAAAAACATTCAGTACTTC. Its protein product is CASSLLGGIRKNIQYF.

The CDR3 sequence: CASSQEPGVVVGELFF. The CDR3 DNA follows: TGCGCCAGCAGCCAAGAACCAGGGGTGGTTGTCGGGGAGCTGTTTTTT. The rearrangement uses TRBV4-1 and TRBJ2-2; the D gene is possibly TRBD1 (6 bases). CDR1 and CDR2 from the germline V gene are MGHRA and YSYEKL. The V end was cut by 0 bases, the J end by 7 bases, with 15 bases between. The CDR3 sequence is 16 residues long.

The chain is built from TRBV4-1 and TRBJ2-5, with D uncertain. The V end was cut by 4 bases, the J end by 2 bases, with 17 bases between. This CDR3 region has 16 residues. CDR1 and CDR2 from the germline V gene are MGHRA and YSYEKL. CDR3 coding DNA: TGCGCCAGCAGCCTCGCTCCCCCGAACGGGCAAGAGACCCAGTACTTC. Its translation: CASSLAPPNGQETQYF.

The V and J genes are TRBV6-5 and TRBJ1-2; D gene unclear. V gave up 0 bases and J gave up 6 bases, with 14 bases separating them. The CDR3 totals 15 residues. Germline CDR1 is MNHEY and CDR2 is SVGAGI. CDR3 amino acids: CASSYSLATVDGYTF. CDR3 nucleotides: TGTGCCAGCAGTTACTCCCTCGCCACGGTGGATGGCTACACCTTC.

The gene calls are TRBV11-2 and TRBJ1-5; no firm D call. CDR1 is SGHAT and CDR2 is FQNNGV in the germline V gene. V was trimmed by 1 base and J by 0 bases, leaving 10 bases between them. This CDR3 is built from 16 residues. CDR3 sequence (DNA): TGTGCCAGCAGCTTAGTCGCAGGAAGTAGCAATCAGCCCCAGCATTTT. This translates into CASSLVAGSSNQPQHF.

The chain has TRBV7-9 and TRBJ2-3; 10 bases agree with TRBD1. Germline values: CDR1 SEHNR, CDR2 FQNEAQ (reference sequence). This CDR3 spans 15 amino acids. Trimming at V came to 4 bases and at J to 5 bases, leaving 6 bases not matched to a gene. The CDR3 loop is CASSSTGQGRDTQYF. Here the CDR3 DNA reads TGTGCCAGCAGCTCAACGGGACAGGGGAGAGATACGCAGTATTTT.

The gene calls are TRBV19 and TRBJ1-1; unclear D gene. CDR1 is LNHDA and CDR2 is SQIVND in the germline V gene (reference sequence). The length of the CDR3 is 16 residues. V shed 2 bases and J shed 3 bases, with 16 bases lying between them. This CDR3 reads CASSISGFVGYTEAFF. The CDR3 DNA sequence: TGTGCCAGTAGTATAAGCGGGTTTGTGGGGTACACTGAAGCTTTCTTT.

The rearrangement links TRBV6-6 to TRBJ1-4; no definite D call. CDR1 is MNHNY and CDR2 is SVGAGI in the germline V gene (reference sequence). The CDR3 has 12 amino acids. CDR3 coding DNA: TGTGCTTCGGGTTGGGCTAATGAAAAACTGTTTTTT. Protein: CASGWANEKLFF.